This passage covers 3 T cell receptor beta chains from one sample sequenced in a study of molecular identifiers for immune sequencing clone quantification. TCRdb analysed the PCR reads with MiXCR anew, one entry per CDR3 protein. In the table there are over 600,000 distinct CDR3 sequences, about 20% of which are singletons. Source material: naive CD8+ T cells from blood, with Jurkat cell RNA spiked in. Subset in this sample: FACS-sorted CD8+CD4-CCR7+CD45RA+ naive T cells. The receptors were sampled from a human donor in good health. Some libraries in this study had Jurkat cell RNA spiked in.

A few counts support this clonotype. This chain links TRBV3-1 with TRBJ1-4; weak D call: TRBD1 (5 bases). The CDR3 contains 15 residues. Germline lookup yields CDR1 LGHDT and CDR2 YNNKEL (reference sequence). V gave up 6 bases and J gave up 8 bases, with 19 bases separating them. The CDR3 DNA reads TGTGCCAGCAGTTCCAGTCGGGACCCTGGGGAAAAACTGTTTTTT. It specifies CASSSSRDPGEKLFF.

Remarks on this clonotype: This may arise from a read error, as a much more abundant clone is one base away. The CDR3 DNA reads TGCGCCAGCAGCCAAGGTCTGGGCCGCGATGGGAACACTGAAGCTTTCTTT. Translation: CASSQGLGRDGNTEAFF. V is TRBV4-3 and J is TRBJ1-1; no reliable D call. This CDR3 contains 17 residues. CDR1 is LGHNA and CDR2 is YSLEER in the germline V gene. Trimming removed 1 base at V and 1 base at J, with 16 bases between.

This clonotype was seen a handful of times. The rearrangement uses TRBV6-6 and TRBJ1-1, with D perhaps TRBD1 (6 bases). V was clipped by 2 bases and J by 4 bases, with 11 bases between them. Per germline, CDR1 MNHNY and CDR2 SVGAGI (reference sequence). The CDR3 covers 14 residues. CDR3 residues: CASSYGGPGTEAFF. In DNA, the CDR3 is TGTGCCAGCAGTTACGGGGGGCCGGGCACTGAAGCTTTCTTT.